The 21 T cell receptor beta chains reported below all come from one sample, sequenced in a study of T cells in Graves' hyperthyroidism and ophthalmopathy. The investigators amplified TCR beta CDR3 regions from RNA transcripts. First-round RT-PCR with HTBI primers amplified the TCR CDR3 region. MiXCR was run by TCRdb on the multiplex PCR reads, yielding one entry per CDR3 protein. The table shows hundreds of thousands of distinct CDR3 sequences, with approximately 42% occurring only once. The specimen was peripheral blood or thyroid tissue (not recorded which). The receptor set was obtained from an adult man with Graves' disease, either hyperthyroidism or ophthalmopathy (not recorded which).

The V and J genes are TRBV29-1 and TRBJ1-6; 9 bases are shared with TRBD1. Trimming took 1 base from V and 9 from J; bases not matched to a gene: 4. The germline gives CDR1 SQVTM, CDR2 ANQGSEA. The CDR3 has 14 residues. This CDR3 reads CSVEARTGASPLHF. DNA of the CDR3: TGCAGCGTTGAAGCGCGGACAGGGGCTTCACCCCTCCACTTT.

This clonotype was seen just once. The J gene is TRBJ1-2, the V gene TRBV19; perhaps TRBD1 as D (5 bases). The V and J ends lost 7 bases and 2 bases respectively, with 8 bases between them. The germline CDR1 and CDR2 sequences are LNHDA and SQIVND (reference sequence). This CDR3 spans 12 amino acids. CDR3 DNA sequence: TGTGCCAGTAATGGGGACAACTATGGCTACACCTTC. It encodes CASNGDNYGYTF.

This clonotype was seen once. The CDR3 DNA follows: TGTGCCAGCAGTTCGGGACCGAGCGAAATTTTTGGACTGTTTTTT. It is translated as CASSSGPSEIFGLFF. The J gene is TRBJ1-4, the V gene TRBV2, with D tentatively TRBD1 (5 bases). V was pared by 5 bases and J by 13 bases, with 23 bases between. This CDR3 is 15 amino acids long. Germline V gene lookup returns CDR1 SNHLY and CDR2 FYNNEI.

Concerning this clonotype: A much more abundant neighbour one base away suggests this may be a read error. The genes are TRBV9 and TRBJ2-7; 7 bases align to TRBD1. The V gene end was trimmed by 0 bases and the J gene end by 7 bases; junction bases not matched to a gene: 4. The CDR3 is made up of 13 amino acids. Germline V gives CDR1 SGDLS, CDR2 YYNGEE. CDR3 sequence: CASSVGQGQEQYF. CDR3 sequence (DNA): TGTGCCAGCAGCGTAGGACAGGGACAAGAGCAGTACTTC.

Points on this clonotype: Being one base from a much bigger clone, this may be a read error. The chain employs TRBV2 and TRBJ2-6; 7 bases map to TRBD1. Germline values: CDR1 SNHLY, CDR2 FYNNEI. The CDR3 sequence is 17 residues long. CDR3 DNA sequence: TGTGCCGGCAGTGACAGGGTACTTAGCTCTGGGGCCAACGTCCTGACTTTC. Encoded protein: CAGSDRVLSSGANVLTF.

This clonotype has at least ten counts. V gene TRBV7-8 combines with J gene TRBJ2-5; D possibly corresponds to TRBD2 (6 bases). Germline values: CDR1 SGHVS, CDR2 FQNEAQ. The germline V and J ends were trimmed by 5 bases and 2 bases, with 9 bases remaining between them. This CDR3 is built from 13 residues. The CDR3 loop reads CASSPGTQETQYF. The CDR3 nucleotides read TGTGCCAGCAGCCCCGGGACTCAAGAGACCCAGTACTTC.

J is TRBJ2-2 and V is TRBV10-3; D may correspond to TRBD1 or TRBD2 (6 bases each). The length of the CDR3 is 17 residues. V lost 3 bases and J 0 bases, leaving 14 bases between the germline ends. CDR1 ENHRY and CDR2 SYGVKD come from the germline V gene. Here the CDR3 reads CAISDPKRGANTGELFF. In nucleotides, the CDR3 is TGTGCCATCAGTGATCCAAAAAGGGGGGCGAACACCGGGGAGCTGTTTTTT.

This clonotype was picked up many times. The V and J genes are TRBV2 and TRBJ1-6, with D perhaps matching TRBD1 (6 bases). The V end was cut by 6 bases, the J end by 7 bases, with 13 bases between. The CDR3 is 14 amino acids. Germline CDR1 SNHLY, CDR2 FYNNEI. CDR3 amino acids: CASSHREGNSPLHF. The CDR3 DNA reads TGTGCCAGCAGCCACAGGGAGGGGAATTCACCCCTCCACTTT.

V usage is TRBV20-1 and J usage is TRBJ1-5; unclear D gene. V dropped 0 bases and J dropped 3 bases, with 12 bases sitting between them. CDR3 length: 15 residues. Germline CDR1 reads DFQATT; CDR2 reads SNEGSKA (reference sequence). CDR3 bases: TGCAGTGCTAGAGATTGGCAACAGAACAATCAGCCCCAGCATTTT. Amino acid sequence: CSARDWQQNNQPQHF.

This clonotype was observed once. V is TRBV20-1 and J is TRBJ1-5; D is possibly TRBD1 (5 bases). Germline V gene data show CDR1 as DFQATT and CDR2 as SNEGSKA (reference sequence). The CDR3 extends over 12 amino acids. The CDR3 DNA reads TGCAGAGATCGGCAGGGTGGGCAGCCCCAGCATTTT. Its protein is CRDRQGGQPQHF.

The chain links TRBV5-1 to TRBJ2-5, with 8 bases aligning to TRBD2. CDR3 size: 14 residues. V shed 4 bases and J 4 bases; nucleotides not matched to a gene: 6. Looked up from germline, CDR1 is SGHRS and CDR2 is YFSETQ. CDR3 sequence: CASSHSGKGETQYF. The CDR3, as DNA: TGCGCCAGCAGCCATAGCGGGAAAGGAGAGACCCAGTACTTC.

The table lists this clonotype with many counts. The chain combines TRBV29-1 with TRBJ1-1; D ambiguous. V was cut by 4 bases and J by 1 base, with 7 bases left in between. The CDR3 runs to 12 residues. The germline gives CDR1 SQVTM, CDR2 ANQGSEA. Written as DNA, the CDR3 is TGCAGCGTTGTACGGGGGAACACTGAAGCTTTCTTT. As protein: CSVVRGNTEAFF.

This clonotype turned up a few times. This chain connects TRBV9 to TRBJ2-7, with TRBD2 matching over 15 bases. J was trimmed by 1 base and V by 4 bases; bases with no gene match: 6. Germline CDR1 SGDLS, CDR2 YYNGEE. CDR3 length equals 17 residues. CDR3 sequence reads: CASSPGLAGGPSYEQYF. The CDR3 region has the DNA TGTGCCAGCAGCCCGGGACTAGCGGGAGGCCCATCCTACGAGCAGTACTTC.

The rearrangement uses TRBV7-9 and TRBJ2-5, with TRBD2 matching 8 bases. The trim removed 5 bases at V and 5 bases at J, leaving 7 bases unmatched. CDR3 length: 14 amino acids. Germline V lookup: CDR1 SEHNR, CDR2 FQNEAQ (reference sequence). CDR3 DNA sequence: TGTGCCAGCAGCCCGTACAGCGGGAGTGAGACCCAGTACTTC. This codes for CASSPYSGSETQYF.

This clonotype was observed at least ten times. The CDR3 DNA is TGTGCCAGTAGAAGGGACGAAACTGCCTACGAGCAGTACTTC. It yields the protein CASRRDETAYEQYF. The chain links TRBV19 to TRBJ2-7; D possibly uses TRBD1 or TRBD2 (5 bases each). The length of the CDR3 is 14 residues. Germline V gives CDR1 LNHDA, CDR2 SQIVND (reference sequence). The ends were cut back, 6 bases at V and 2 bases at J, with 14 bases in the middle.

This clonotype was seen only a few times. The rearrangement links TRBV6-5 to TRBJ1-5, with unresolved D. The germline CDR1 and CDR2 sequences are MNHEY and SVGAGI. With 0 bases removed from V and 3 bases from J, the gap between germline ends came to 9 bases. This CDR3 is 15 amino acids long. For the CDR3, the DNA is TGTGCCAGCAGTTACTCGGGGAAATCCAATCAGCCCCAGCATTTT. Translating gives CASSYSGKSNQPQHF.

The genes are TRBV2 and TRBJ1-1, with D unresolved. Trimming took 6 bases from V and 7 from J, leaving 9 bases between them. The germline gives CDR1 SNHLY, CDR2 FYNNEI. The CDR3 is 11 amino acids. CDR3 region: CASRSDFEAFF. CDR3 nucleotides: TGTGCCAGCAGATCGGACTTTGAAGCTTTCTTT.

For this clonotype: A much larger clone lies one base from this, so it may be a read error. CDR3 region: CASSAGRGRSSPLHF. As DNA, the CDR3 is TGTGCCAGCAGCGCGGGACGGGGTCGAAGTTCACCCCTCCACTTT. The genes are TRBV9 and TRBJ1-6, with a weak D call TRBD1 (5 bases). V lost 3 bases and J lost 9, with 16 bases in between. The germline CDR1 and CDR2 sequences are SGDLS and YYNGEE. This CDR3 contains 15 residues. The full variable domain, completed using reference TRBV9 and TRBJ1-6, is DSGVTQTPKHLITATGQRVTLRCSPRSGDLSVYWYQQSLDQGLQFLIQYYNGEERAKGNILERFSAQQFPDLHSELNLSSLELGDSALYFCASSAGRGRSSPLHFGNGTRLTVT.

The chain links TRBV29-1 to TRBJ1-1; weak D call: TRBD1 (6 bases). V was pared by 8 bases and J by 0 bases, with 10 bases between. Germline V gives CDR1 SQVTM, CDR2 ANQGSEA. This CDR3 contains 12 residues. The CDR3 sequence is CSLGGVNTEAFF. In DNA, the CDR3 is TGCAGCTTAGGGGGAGTGAACACTGAAGCTTTCTTT.

V and J are TRBV20-1 and TRBJ1-2, with D perhaps TRBD1 (5 bases). Germline V gene lookup returns CDR1 DFQATT and CDR2 SNEGSKA (reference sequence). This CDR3 is built from 13 residues. Between the trimmed V and J ends, which lost 6 bases and 5 bases, there was a span of 16 bases. CDR3 DNA: TGCAGTGCCAGCAGCCTTGGACATTATGGCTACACCTTC. As protein: CSASSLGHYGYTF.

The genes are TRBV7-9 and TRBJ2-7; TRBD1 agrees at 8 bases. CDR3 length: 13 amino acids. V was pared by 5 bases and J by 7 bases, with 7 bases of the junction left unmatched. Germline values: CDR1 SEHNR, CDR2 FQNEAQ (reference sequence). The CDR3 reads CASSVGHRGEQYF. DNA of the CDR3: TGTGCCAGCAGCGTAGGGCACAGGGGGGAGCAGTACTTC.